The clone carrying this TCR beta chain was recorded only once. Its antigen is undetermined. This sample is drawn from a study of cytomegalovirus exposure and HLA in healthy donors. Study-wide results and caveats: For most TCR sequences rarity was the rule, although some public TCRs occurred in many donors.

Libraries were prepared by immunoSEQ multiplex PCR; TCRdb keeps only in-frame clonotypes and omits some of them. The table lists approximately 190,000 clones, around four fifths of them singletons. CDR3 size: 17 residues. The V end was cut by 2 bases, the J end by 2 bases, with 19 bases between. The germline gives CDR1 MGHRA, CDR2 YSYEKL. This receptor was taken from a man between 18 and 35 years old in good health and CMV-seropositive. V gene TRBV4-1 combines with J gene TRBJ2-7; D is possibly TRBD1 (6 bases). Sequenced sample: PBMCs. CDR3: CASSQIWGPGNTYEQYF. The CDR3 region has the DNA TGCGCCAGCAGCCAAATTTGGGGGCCAGGCAATACCTACGAGCAGTACTTC.